This T cell receptor beta chain was identified during a study of blood T cell repertoires in COVID-19. Study-level background: The cDNA or gDNA used as material had been derived from T cells, B-cell-depleted T cells, or PBMCs.

Authors' methods: It was from reference gene primer amplification that nucleated cell counts were estimated. TCRdb's copy holds only in-frame clones and misses some; the assay was immunoSEQ multiplex PCR. V, J and clone size are those of that table, while D and trimming were read from the DNA. The data contain 50,000 or so clones, roughly 84% of them singletons. Germline-derived CDR1 and CDR2 are SGHRS and YFSETQ. CDR3 length: 17 amino acids. The V segment lost 4 bases and the J segment 2 bases; nucleotides outside the gene matches: 7. The TCR originated in a man aged 50 to 59 with active COVID-19. The sequenced sample was peripheral blood. The gene calls are TRBV5-1 and TRBJ2-5; TRBD2 matches 14 bases. The chain's CDR3 is CASSRGLAGAHQETQYF. The CDR3 DNA follows: TGCGCCAGCAGCCGGGGACTAGCGGGAGCCCATCAAGAGACCCAGTACTTC.